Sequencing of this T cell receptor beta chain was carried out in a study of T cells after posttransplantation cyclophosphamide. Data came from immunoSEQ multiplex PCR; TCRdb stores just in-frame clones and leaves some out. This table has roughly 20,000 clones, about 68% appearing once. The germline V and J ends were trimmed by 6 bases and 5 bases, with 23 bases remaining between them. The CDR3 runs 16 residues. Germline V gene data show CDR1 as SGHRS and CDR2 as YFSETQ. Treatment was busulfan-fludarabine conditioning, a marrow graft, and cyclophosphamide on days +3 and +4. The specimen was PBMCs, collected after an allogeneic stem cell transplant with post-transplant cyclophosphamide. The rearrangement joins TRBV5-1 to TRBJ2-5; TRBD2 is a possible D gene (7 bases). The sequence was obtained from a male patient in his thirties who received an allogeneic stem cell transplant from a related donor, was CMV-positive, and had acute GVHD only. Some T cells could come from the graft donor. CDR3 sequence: CASNREGGGPWETQYF. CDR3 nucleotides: TGCGCCAGCAACCGAGAAGGGGGGGGGCCGTGGGAGACCCAGTACTTC.